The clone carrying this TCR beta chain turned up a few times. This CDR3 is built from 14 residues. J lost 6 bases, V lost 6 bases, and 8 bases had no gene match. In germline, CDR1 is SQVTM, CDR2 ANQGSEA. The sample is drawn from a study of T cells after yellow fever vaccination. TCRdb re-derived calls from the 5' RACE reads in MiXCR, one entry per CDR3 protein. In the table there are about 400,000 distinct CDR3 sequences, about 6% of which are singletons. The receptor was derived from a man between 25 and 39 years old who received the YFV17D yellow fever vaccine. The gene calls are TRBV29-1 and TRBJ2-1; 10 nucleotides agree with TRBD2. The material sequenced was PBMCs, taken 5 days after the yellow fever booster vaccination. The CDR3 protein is CSVPKTSGPNEQFF. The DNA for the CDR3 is TGCAGCGTCCCTAAGACTAGCGGGCCCAATGAGCAGTTCTTC.